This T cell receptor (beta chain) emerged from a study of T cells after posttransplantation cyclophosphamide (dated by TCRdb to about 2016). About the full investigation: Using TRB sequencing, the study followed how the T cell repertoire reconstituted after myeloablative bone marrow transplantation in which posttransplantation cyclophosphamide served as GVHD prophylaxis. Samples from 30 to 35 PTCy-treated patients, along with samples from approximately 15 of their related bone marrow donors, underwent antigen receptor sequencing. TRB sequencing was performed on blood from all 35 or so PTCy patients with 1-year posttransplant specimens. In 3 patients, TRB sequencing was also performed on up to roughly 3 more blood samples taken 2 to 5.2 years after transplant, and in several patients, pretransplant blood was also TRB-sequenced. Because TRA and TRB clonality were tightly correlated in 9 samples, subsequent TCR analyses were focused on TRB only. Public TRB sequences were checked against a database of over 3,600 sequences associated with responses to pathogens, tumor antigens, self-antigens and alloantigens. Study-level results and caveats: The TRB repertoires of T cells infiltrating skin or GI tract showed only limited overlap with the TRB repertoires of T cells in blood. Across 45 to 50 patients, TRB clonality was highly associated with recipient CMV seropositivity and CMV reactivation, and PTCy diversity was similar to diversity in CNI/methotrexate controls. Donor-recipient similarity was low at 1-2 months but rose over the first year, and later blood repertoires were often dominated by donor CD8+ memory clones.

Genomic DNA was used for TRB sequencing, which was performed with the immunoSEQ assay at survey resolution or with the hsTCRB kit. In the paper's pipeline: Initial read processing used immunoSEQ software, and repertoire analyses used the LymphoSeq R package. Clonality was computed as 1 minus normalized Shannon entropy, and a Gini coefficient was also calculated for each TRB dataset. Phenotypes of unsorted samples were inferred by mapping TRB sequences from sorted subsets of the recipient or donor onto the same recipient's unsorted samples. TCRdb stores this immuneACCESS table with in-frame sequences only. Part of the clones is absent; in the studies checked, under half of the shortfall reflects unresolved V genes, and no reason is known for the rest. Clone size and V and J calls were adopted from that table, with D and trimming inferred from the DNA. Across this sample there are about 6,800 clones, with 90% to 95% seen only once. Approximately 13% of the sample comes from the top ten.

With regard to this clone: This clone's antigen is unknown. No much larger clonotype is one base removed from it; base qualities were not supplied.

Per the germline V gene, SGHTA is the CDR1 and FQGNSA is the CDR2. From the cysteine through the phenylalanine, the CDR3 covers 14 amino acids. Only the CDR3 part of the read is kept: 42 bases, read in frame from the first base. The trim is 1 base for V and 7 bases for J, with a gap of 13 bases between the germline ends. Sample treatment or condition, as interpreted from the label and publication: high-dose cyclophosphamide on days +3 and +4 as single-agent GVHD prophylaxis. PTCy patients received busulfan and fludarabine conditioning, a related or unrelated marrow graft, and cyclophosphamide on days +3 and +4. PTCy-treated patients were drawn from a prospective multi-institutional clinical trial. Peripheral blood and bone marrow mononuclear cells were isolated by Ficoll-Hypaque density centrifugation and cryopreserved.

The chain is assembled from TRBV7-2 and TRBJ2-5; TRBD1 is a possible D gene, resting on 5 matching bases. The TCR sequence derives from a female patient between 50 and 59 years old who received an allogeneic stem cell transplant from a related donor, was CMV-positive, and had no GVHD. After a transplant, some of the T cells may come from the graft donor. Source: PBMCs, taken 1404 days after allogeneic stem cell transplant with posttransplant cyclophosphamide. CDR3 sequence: CASSLGEQVGTQYF. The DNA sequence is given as TGTGCCAGCAGCTTAGGCGAACAGGTGGGGACCCAGTACTTC.